This T cell receptor (beta chain) is from a study of blood T cells in healthy people across ages. Background on the study: About one barcoded TCR beta cDNA was captured per two T cells. Findings and limits, study-wide: Relative to aged donors, long-lived donors carried more naive CD4+ cells and displayed higher diversity.

As regards this clonotype: The antigen remains undetermined.

A second PCR, run for roughly 7 to 11 cycles, used a sample-barcoded 5' primer plus a J-beta primer mix. CDR3-containing paired-end reads numbering at least 2.5 million came from each sample. TCRdb recomputed calls from the 5' RACE reads with MiXCR, one row per CDR3 protein. The data show 800,000 or so distinct CDR3 sequences, less than 80% seen once. The CDR3 totals 11 residues. CDR1 and CDR2 (germline): SQVTM, ANQGSEA. V dropped 4 bases and J dropped 6 bases, with 8 bases sitting between them. The chain uses TRBV29-1 and TRBJ2-3; D is unresolved. The clonotype originates from a man aged 25-45 years in good health. Material for sequencing was blood. The CDR3 DNA sequence: TGCAGCGTTGCCCCGGCCGATACGCAGTATTTT. As protein: CSVAPADTQYF.